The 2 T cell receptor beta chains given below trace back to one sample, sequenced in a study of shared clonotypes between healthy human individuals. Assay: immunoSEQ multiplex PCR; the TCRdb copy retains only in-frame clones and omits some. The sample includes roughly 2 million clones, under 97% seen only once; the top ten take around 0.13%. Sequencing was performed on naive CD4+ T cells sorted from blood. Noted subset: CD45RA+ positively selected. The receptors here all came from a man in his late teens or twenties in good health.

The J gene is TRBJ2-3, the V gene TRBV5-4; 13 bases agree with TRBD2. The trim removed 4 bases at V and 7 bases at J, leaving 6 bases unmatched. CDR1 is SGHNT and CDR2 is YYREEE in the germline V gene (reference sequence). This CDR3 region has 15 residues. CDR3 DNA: TGTGCCAGCAGCCAGGGACTAGCGGGACTGAATACGCAGTATTTT. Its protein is CASSQGLAGLNTQYF.

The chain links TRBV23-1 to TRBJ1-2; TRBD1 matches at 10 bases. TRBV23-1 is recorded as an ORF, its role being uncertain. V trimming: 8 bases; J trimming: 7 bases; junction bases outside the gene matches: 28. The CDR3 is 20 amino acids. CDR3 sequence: CASGPNGAGQGSMFSGGYTF. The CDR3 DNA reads TGCGCCAGCGGCCCTAACGGAGCGGGACAGGGGTCGATGTTCTCGGGTGGCTACACCTTC.